The 13 T cell receptor beta chains below come from one sample, sequenced in a study of blood T cells in healthy people across ages. Using a J-beta primer mix together with a sample-barcoded 5' primer, a second PCR was run for roughly 7 to 11 cycles. TCRdb analysed the 5' RACE reads with MiXCR anew, one entry per CDR3 protein. The sample includes 750,000 to 950,000 distinct CDR3 sequences, 25% to 30% of them seen just once. This same sample was also taken into another study, of T cells of mothers and their children.

Sequenced material: blood. The source of these receptors is a woman in her forties in good health.

V and J are TRBV27 and TRBJ2-5; tentatively, D is TRBD2 (6 bases). Trimming left V 0 bases short and J 13 bases short, with 12 bases between. Germline-derived CDR1 and CDR2 are MNHEY and SMNVEV (reference sequence). This CDR3 region has 12 residues. The CDR3 protein is CASSLSGGSLYF. The CDR3, as DNA: TGTGCCAGCAGTTTATCCGGGGGTTCATTGTACTTC.

This clonotype has a handful of counts. The chain couples TRBV12-3 or TRBV12-4 to TRBJ2-1; possibly TRBD2 for D (6 bases). The CDR3 length is 14 residues. Trimming left V 7 bases short and J 8 bases short, with 18 bases between. The CDR3 DNA sequence: TGTGCCAGCACCAGAGGAGGATGGAGGGATGAGCAGTTCTTC. Its translation is CASTRGGWRDEQFF.

This clonotype was counted many times. This may come from a read error, since a much larger clone is one base off. The genes are TRBV7-2 and TRBJ2-7, with D tentatively TRBD2 (6 bases). Germline-derived CDR1 and CDR2 are SGHTA and FQGNSA. The CDR3 totals 14 residues. With 3 bases removed from V and 3 bases from J, the gap between germline ends came to 12 bases. This chain's CDR3 is CASSFGGARYEQYF. The CDR3 bases are TGTGCCAGCAGCTTTGGCGGGGCTCGCTACGAGCAGTACTTC.

This clonotype was seen a handful of times. This chain connects TRBV3-1 to TRBJ2-1; D is perhaps TRBD2 (5 bases). The CDR3 spans 12 residues. V was shortened by 1 base and J by 13 bases, with 11 bases between the two germline ends. Germline lookup yields CDR1 LGHDT and CDR2 YNNKEL (reference sequence). The CDR3 reads CASSQVRGSQFF. The CDR3, as DNA: TGTGCCAGCAGCCAAGTTAGAGGGTCCCAGTTCTTC.

The chain has TRBV2 and TRBJ2-3; tentatively, D is TRBD2 (5 bases). Trimming removed 6 bases at V and 5 bases at J, with 18 bases between. The CDR3 has 15 amino acids. CDR1 is SNHLY, CDR2 FYNNEI, per germline. As DNA, the CDR3 is TGTGCCAGCAGGGCTGGACTTCCCGGTGGAGATACGCAGTATTTT. Amino acid sequence: CASRAGLPGGDTQYF.

This clonotype has at least ten counts. The rearrangement uses TRBV12-3 or TRBV12-4 and TRBJ1-2; D perhaps matches TRBD1 (5 bases). The CDR3 is made up of 18 amino acids. V was cut by 6 bases and J by 7 bases, with 30 bases left in between. CDR3 nucleotide sequence: TGTGCCAGCAGCTGGGGCAGTGGGACCTCAGGGACCGCCAGTGGCTACACCTTC. It codes for CASSWGSGTSGTASGYTF.

The chain links TRBV5-6 to TRBJ2-1; no reliable D call. The J call may be faulty, since TRBJ2-7 better matches the DNA end. The CDR3 length is 17 residues. Germline V gene lookup returns CDR1 SGHDT and CDR2 YYEEEE. As DNA, the CDR3 is TGTGCCAGCAGTTCTGGGTTGTCGTCGAGCTCCTACAATGAGCAGTACTTC. It specifies CASSSGLSSSSYNEQYF.

This clonotype was seen a few times. J is TRBJ1-5 and V is TRBV19; D gene unclear. The germline gives CDR1 LNHDA, CDR2 SQIVND (reference sequence). The CDR3 sequence is 13 residues long. With 8 bases removed from V and 3 bases from J, the gap between germline ends came to 11 bases. The CDR3 coding sequence is TGTGCCAGTCATGGGGAGTTCAATCAGCCCCAGCATTTT. Residues: CASHGEFNQPQHF.

A few counts support this clonotype. This chain joins TRBV29-1 and TRBJ1-2, with D uncertain. The V and J ends lost 4 bases and 8 bases respectively, with 17 bases between them. Germline CDR1 is SQVTM and CDR2 is ANQGSEA. The CDR3 has 13 amino acids. The CDR3 coding sequence is TGCAGCGTTGCGGTCCGACGGGCCTGGGGCTACACCTTC. This codes for CSVAVRRAWGYTF.

The chain links TRBV29-1 to TRBJ1-1; TRBD1 might be the D (5 bases). Germline-derived CDR1 and CDR2 are SQVTM and ANQGSEA. V lost 7 bases and J 11 bases, leaving 20 bases between the germline ends. This CDR3 spans 12 amino acids. The DNA for the CDR3 is TGCAGCGGTATTGGGACCGCCTTAGGGGCTTTCTTT. Translating gives CSGIGTALGAFF.

This clonotype has a handful of counts. This chain joins TRBV12-3 or TRBV12-4 and TRBJ1-1; 7 bases are a match to TRBD1. V was pared by 8 bases and J by 1 base, with 7 bases of the junction left unmatched. The CDR3 runs 14 residues. The CDR3 bases are TGTGCCAGCGAGTACAGGGGCCCGAACACTGAAGCTTTCTTT. Its protein is CASEYRGPNTEAFF.

The chain links TRBV7-2 to TRBJ2-7, with D possibly TRBD2 on 6 matching bases. With 8 bases removed from V and 7 bases from J, the gap between germline ends came to 15 bases. The CDR3 is 12 residues long. Per the germline V gene, CDR1 is SGHTA and CDR2 is FQGNSA. The CDR3 loop reads CASGPNRGEQYF. The DNA for the CDR3 is TGTGCCAGCGGCCCCAACCGGGGGGAGCAGTACTTC.

In its sample, this clonotype was seen a few times. The chain links TRBV10-3 to TRBJ2-3; D gene uncertain. Germline CDR1 ENHRY, CDR2 SYGVKD. The CDR3 consists of 13 residues. Trimming cost V 3 bases and J 1 base, with 5 bases left between them. Written as DNA, the CDR3 is TGTGCCATCAGTGATGGGGGCACAGATACGCAGTATTTT. Its protein is CAISDGGTDTQYF.